Below are 29 T cell receptor beta chains sequenced from a single sample in a study of blood T cell repertoires in COVID-19. Sequenced by immunoSEQ multiplex PCR; TCRdb stores in-frame clones only, minus some. The repertoire holds about 170,000 clones, around nine tenths seen once, with 2.5% to 3% in the top ten. The sequenced material came from peripheral blood. These receptors were obtained from a woman older than 75 with COVID-19, enrolled during active disease.

The V gene is TRBV7-2, the J gene TRBJ2-2; D may be TRBD1 (6 bases). The CDR3 sequence is 15 residues long. V lost 1 base and J 5 bases, leaving 11 bases between the germline ends. Germline CDR1 SGHTA, CDR2 FQGNSA. Written as DNA, the CDR3 is TGTGCCAGCAGCTTAGGACACAGGGATACCGGGGAGCTGTTTTTT. Amino acid sequence: CASSLGHRDTGELFF.

The chain links TRBV5-8 to TRBJ2-2; D remains ambiguous. The CDR3 has 16 residues. Trimming cost V 4 bases and J 4 bases, with 17 bases left between them. Germline V gene data show CDR1 as SGHTS and CDR2 as YDEGEE. The CDR3: CASSLGIGLATGELFF. CDR3 in DNA: TGTGCCAGCAGCCTTGGTATAGGTTTAGCCACCGGGGAGCTGTTTTTT.

This clone turned up a few times. J is TRBJ2-5 and V is TRBV24-1, with 9 bases matching TRBD2. Germline loops: CDR1 KGHDR, CDR2 SFDVKD. V trimming: 0 bases; J trimming: 5 bases; junction bases outside the gene matches: 3. This CDR3 comprises 15 residues. The DNA for the CDR3 is TGTGCCACCAGTGATTTGAGGACTAGCGTGGAGACCCAGTACTTC. Translation: CATSDLRTSVETQYF.

This rearrangement joins TRBV9 to TRBJ1-2, with D unclear. Per germline, CDR1 SGDLS and CDR2 YYNGEE. The CDR3 runs to 15 residues. V was clipped by 4 bases and J by 3 bases, with 16 bases between them. CDR3 amino acids: CASSSRPTGDYGYTF. The CDR3 nucleotides read TGTGCCAGCAGCTCTCGACCAACGGGAGACTATGGCTACACCTTC.

This rearrangement joins TRBV11-2 to TRBJ2-2; D is unresolved. From germline, CDR1 is SGHAT and CDR2 FQNNGV. The V and J ends lost 4 bases and 7 bases respectively, with 7 bases between them. The CDR3 sequence is 12 residues long. The CDR3 DNA is TGTGCCAGCAGCTCAGACGTCGGGGAGCTGTTTTTT. It is translated as CASSSDVGELFF.

To note about this clone: The same CDR3 also results from other DNA sequences found in this sample. The chain has TRBV11-2 and TRBJ1-1; the D gene is possibly TRBD1 (6 bases). From germline, CDR1 is SGHAT and CDR2 FQNNGV. Trimming removed 1 base at V and 5 bases at J, with 11 bases between. The CDR3 runs 14 residues. This chain's CDR3 is CASSLGQGSTEAFF. The CDR3 DNA reads TGTGCCAGCAGCTTAGGCCAGGGGTCGACTGAAGCTTTCTTT.

The chain carries TRBV5-1 and TRBJ2-3; 7 positions match TRBD2. Per the germline V gene, CDR1 is SGHRS and CDR2 is YFSETQ. CDR3 size: 14 residues. V shed 4 bases, J shed 6 bases, and the junction held 8 bases outside the gene matches. CDR3 sequence reads: CASSLGGRSDTQYF. CDR3 DNA sequence: TGCGCCAGCAGCCTCGGGGGGAGGTCCGATACGCAGTATTTT.

The rearrangement links TRBV10-3 to TRBJ2-7, with D maybe TRBD1 (6 bases). Trimming took off 6 bases at V and 4 bases at J, with 16 bases between the two ends. The CDR3 is made up of 14 amino acids. Germline lookup yields CDR1 ENHRY and CDR2 SYGVKD. CDR3 DNA: TGTGCCATCAGCACCGGGACACGAGGATACGAGCAGTACTTC. Protein sequence: CAISTGTRGYEQYF.

V gene TRBV5-1 combines with J gene TRBJ2-5; 7 positions agree with TRBD1. Germline V gives CDR1 SGHRS, CDR2 YFSETQ. The CDR3 loop spans 13 amino acids. The V gene end was trimmed by 4 bases and the J gene end by 3 bases; junction bases not matched to a gene: 3. The CDR3 sequence: CASSVDREETQYF. The CDR3 coding sequence is TGCGCCAGCAGCGTAGACAGGGAAGAGACCCAGTACTTC.

The chain uses TRBV7-2 and TRBJ2-2, with TRBD2 matching over 9 bases. Germline CDR1 SGHTA, CDR2 FQGNSA. Trimming removed 10 bases from V and 7 bases from J; junction bases left unmatched: 4. CDR3 length equals 12 residues. The CDR3 sequence: CAKRGGVGELFF. CDR3 coding DNA: TGTGCCAAACGCGGGGGGGTCGGGGAGCTGTTTTTT.

V is TRBV25-1 and J is TRBJ1-1, with 8 bases identical to TRBD1. CDR1 and CDR2 from the germline V gene are MGHDK and SYGVNS. There are 16 residues in the CDR3. Unmatched junction bases numbered 8, after V lost 3 bases and J lost 2 bases. The CDR3 region has the DNA TGTGCCAGCAGTGAGAGGTTCCAGGGGGCTAACACTGAAGCTTTCTTT. Residues: CASSERFQGANTEAFF.

The rearrangement uses TRBV7-9 and TRBJ1-1; the D gene is possibly TRBD1 (6 bases). V lost 1 base and J lost 1, with 10 bases in between. This CDR3 has 15 residues. Germline CDR1 reads SEHNR; CDR2 reads FQNEAQ (reference sequence). CDR3 nucleotides: TGTGCCAGCAGCTTAGTGTCAGGGGCGAACACTGAAGCTTTCTTT. Its translation: CASSLVSGANTEAFF.

The V gene is TRBV7-8, the J gene TRBJ1-1; D may be TRBD1 (5 bases). V lost 7 bases and J lost 4, with 16 bases in between. CDR3 length equals 14 residues. In germline, CDR1 is SGHVS, CDR2 FQNEAQ. The CDR3 sequence is CASTGGALGTEAFF. For the CDR3, the DNA is TGTGCCAGCACCGGTGGGGCACTTGGCACTGAAGCTTTCTTT. Based on the CDR3 plus reference TRBV7-8 and TRBJ1-1, the full variable domain is GAGVSQSPRYKVAKRGQDVALRCDPISGHVSLFWYQQALGQGPEFLTYFQNEAQLDKSGLPSDRFFAERPEGSVSTLKIQRTQQEDSAVYLCASTGGALGTEAFFGQGTRLTVV.

The V gene is TRBV7-8, the J gene TRBJ2-1, with D uncertain. Per germline, CDR1 SGHVS and CDR2 FQNEAQ. The germline V and J ends were trimmed by 5 bases and 0 bases, with 11 bases remaining between them. This CDR3 has 15 residues. The CDR3 protein is CASSTILSSYNEQFF. The CDR3 DNA reads as TGTGCCAGCAGCACCATCTTGAGCTCCTACAATGAGCAGTTCTTC.

This clone was counted once. CDR3 sequence (DNA): TGTGCCACCAGCAGAGACCGGACAGGAGGGGATAACACTGAAGCTTTCTTT. Translating it yields CATSRDRTGGDNTEAFF. The chain joins TRBV15 to TRBJ1-1; 7 bases map to TRBD1. Per the germline V gene, CDR1 is LNHNV and CDR2 is YYDKDF (reference sequence). CDR3 length: 17 residues. V lost 0 bases, J lost 2 bases, and 9 bases stayed unmatched.

This chain uses TRBV2 with TRBJ1-6, with 9 positions matching TRBD1. V lost 6 bases, J lost 4 bases, and 10 bases stayed unmatched. The CDR3 runs 17 residues. CDR1 is SNHLY and CDR2 is FYNNEI in the germline V gene. For the CDR3, the DNA is TGTGCCAGCAGCGGGACAGGGACTTTCGTATATAATTCACCCCTCCACTTT. Protein product: CASSGTGTFVYNSPLHF.

This clone was picked up a small number of times. This rearrangement joins TRBV6-5 to TRBJ1-2; 7 positions match TRBD1. From germline, CDR1 is MNHEY and CDR2 SVGAGI. Trimming cost V 4 bases and J 6 bases; bases outside gene matches: 11. The CDR3 contains 15 residues. This CDR3 is CASSLNRGNLDGYTF. Here the CDR3 DNA reads TGTGCCAGCAGTTTAAACAGGGGTAACTTAGATGGCTACACCTTC.

The chain couples TRBV28 to TRBJ1-2; no clear D. Germline V gene sequence: CDR1 MDHEN, CDR2 SYDVKM. The V end lost 6 bases, the J end lost 4 bases, and 18 bases lay between the germline ends. This CDR3 is built from 15 residues. For the CDR3, the DNA is TGTGCCAGCAGCCGTAGCGGCAGGTATAGCTATGGCTACACCTTC. Translated, it gives CASSRSGRYSYGYTF.

The V gene is TRBV5-4, the J gene TRBJ1-2; TRBD1 might be the D (6 bases). Deletions cut 1 base from V and 5 bases from J, with 12 bases between. CDR3 length: 14 residues. CDR1 SGHNT and CDR2 YYREEE come from the germline V gene (reference sequence). Here the CDR3 reads CASSLSRDMYGYTF. The CDR3 DNA is TGTGCCAGCAGCTTGTCTAGGGACATGTATGGCTACACCTTC.

The chain uses TRBV10-3 and TRBJ1-3; 8 nucleotides line up with TRBD1. Unmatched junction bases numbered 2, after V lost 7 bases and J lost 6 bases. The CDR3 runs 12 residues. Germline lookup yields CDR1 ENHRY and CDR2 SYGVKD. In DNA, the CDR3 is TGTGCCATCAAGGACAGGGTAAACACCATATATTTT. Protein product: CAIKDRVNTIYF.

This chain connects TRBV4-1 to TRBJ2-7; TRBD2 might be the D (5 bases). Germline-derived CDR1 and CDR2 are MGHRA and YSYEKL. The CDR3 sequence is 17 residues long. The V end was cut by 0 bases, the J end by 2 bases, with 17 bases between. In DNA form, the CDR3 reads TGCGCCAGCAGCCAAGAAGAGGGCCTAACCTTCCCCTACGAGCAGTACTTC. It yields the protein CASSQEEGLTFPYEQYF.

The CDR3, as DNA: TGCGCCAGCAGTCATCTGACTAGCGGGATGGGCAATGAGCAGTTCTTC. Translated, it gives CASSHLTSGMGNEQFF. This rearrangement joins TRBV5-1 to TRBJ2-1; 11 bases match TRBD2. V lost 5 bases, J lost 6 bases, and 10 bases stayed unmatched. The CDR3 contains 16 residues. CDR1 is SGHRS, CDR2 YFSETQ, per germline.

The V and J genes are TRBV5-1 and TRBJ2-3, with D possibly matching TRBD2 (6 bases). The germline gives CDR1 SGHRS, CDR2 YFSETQ. There are 15 residues in the CDR3. Trimming took 4 bases from V and 4 from J, leaving 16 bases between them. In DNA, the CDR3 is TGCGCCAGCAGCGCCGGATTAGCGGAGCCAGATACGCAGTATTTT. It encodes CASSAGLAEPDTQYF.

In nucleotides, the CDR3 is TGTGCCAGTAGTATCGGAAGAGGTCCGGGAAACACCATATATTTT. Residues: CASSIGRGPGNTIYF. The chain recombines TRBV19 with TRBJ1-3; no definite D call. V was clipped by 3 bases and J by 4 bases, with 13 bases between them. The CDR3 has 15 amino acids. The germline V gene encodes CDR1 LNHDA and CDR2 SQIVND (reference sequence).

The chain links TRBV7-9 to TRBJ1-2; D is possibly TRBD1 (6 bases). Germline V gene sequence: CDR1 SEHNR, CDR2 FQNEAQ (reference sequence). Trimming pared 5 bases from V and 4 bases from J, leaving 11 bases between. This CDR3 spans 13 amino acids. CDR3 DNA sequence: TGTGCCAGCAGCCCTGGACAGCCCTATGGCTACACCTTC. Amino acids: CASSPGQPYGYTF. The entire variable domain, with the rest obtained from reference TRBV7-9 and TRBJ1-2, is as follows: DTGVSQNPRHKITKRGQNVTFRCDPISEHNRLYWYRQTLGQGPEFLTYFQNEAQLEKSRLLSDRFSAERPKGSFSTLEIQRTEQGDSAMYLCASSPGQPYGYTFGSGTRLTVV.

The genes are TRBV7-3 and TRBJ1-1; no reliable D call. There are 13 residues in the CDR3. V gave up 3 bases and J gave up 0 bases, with 5 bases separating them. Per germline, CDR1 SGHTA and CDR2 FQGTGA. The CDR3 reads CASSFQVNTEAFF. CDR3 bases: TGTGCCAGCAGCTTCCAGGTGAACACTGAAGCTTTCTTT.

The V call is TRBV7-2, the J call TRBJ1-5; D is possibly TRBD1 (6 bases). Trimming shortened V by 2 bases and J by 1 base, and 9 bases separated the two germline ends. This CDR3 comprises 15 residues. The germline V gene encodes CDR1 SGHTA and CDR2 FQGNSA. CDR3 loop: CASSLNRVSNQPQHF. DNA of the CDR3: TGTGCCAGCAGCTTAAACAGGGTCAGCAATCAGCCCCAGCATTTT.

This clone was seen once. This chain links TRBV14 with TRBJ1-2; D remains ambiguous. Germline V gene data show CDR1 as SGHDN and CDR2 as FVKESK. The length of the CDR3 is 13 residues. V lost 1 base and J lost 6, with 9 bases in between. CDR3 sequence reads: CASSQVNTDGYTF. In DNA form, the CDR3 reads TGTGCCAGCAGCCAAGTGAACACAGATGGCTACACCTTC.

The chain recombines TRBV7-2 with TRBJ2-7, with 9 nucleotides matching TRBD2. With V trimmed by 5 bases and J by 6 bases, 5 bases remained unmatched. Germline V CDR1 and CDR2: SGHTA, FQGNSA. The CDR3 covers 13 residues. CDR3 in amino acids: CASSPQLAGEQYF. The DNA of the CDR3 is TGTGCCAGCAGCCCTCAACTAGCGGGCGAGCAGTACTTC.